The 17 T cell receptor beta chains below were found in one sample sequenced in a study of shared clonotypes between healthy human individuals. Naive CD8 cells lacked CD45RO and underwent positive selection for CCR7, leaving out terminally differentiated effector memory CD45RA+ cells. Using immunoSEQ multiplex PCR, the repertoire was profiled, and TCRdb retains in-frame clones only, with some absent. The data hold about 680,000 clones, with about 90% observed a single time. The sample taken for sequencing was naive CD8+ T cells sorted from blood. The receptor source for this set is a young man in good health.

The chain links TRBV27 to TRBJ2-3; 10 bases are a match to TRBD2. V dropped 7 bases and J dropped 8; count of bases not matched to a gene: 12. The CDR3 covers 15 residues. Per germline, CDR1 MNHEY and CDR2 SMNVEV (reference sequence). Written as DNA, the CDR3 is TGTGCCAGCATGTCGGTAGCGGGAGGCGGGGGTACGCAGTATTTT. Amino acids: CASMSVAGGGGTQYF.

V usage is TRBV6-1 and J usage is TRBJ2-7, with D unresolved. The CDR3 length is 14 residues. Trimming removed 10 bases from V and 0 bases from J, with 16 bases in between. In germline, CDR1 is MNHNS, CDR2 SASEGT. CDR3 residues: CATHPVSLSYEQYF. The CDR3 DNA reads TGTGCCACCCACCCCGTAAGTCTCTCCTACGAGCAGTACTTC.

The CDR3 reads CASSLGLTGELFF. The DNA of the CDR3 is TGTGCCAGCAGCCTAGGTCTAACCGGGGAGCTGTTTTTT. The chain has TRBV27 and TRBJ2-2, with D unclear. The CDR3 totals 13 residues. The V and J ends lost 6 bases and 5 bases respectively, with 10 bases between them. The germline CDR1 and CDR2 sequences are MNHEY and SMNVEV (reference sequence).

As to this clone: Other DNA sequences in this specimen translate into the identical CDR3. The chain has TRBV19 and TRBJ2-7; 7 positions agree with TRBD1. CDR3 length equals 14 residues. CDR1 and CDR2 from the germline V gene are LNHDA and SQIVND (reference sequence). The V segment lost 8 bases and the J segment 0 bases; nucleotides outside the gene matches: 7. The CDR3 coding sequence is TGTGCCAGTTCCCGGACAGGAAGCTCCTACGAGCAGTACTTC. Translation: CASSRTGSSYEQYF.

The chain combines TRBV5-6 with TRBJ1-5; D is unclear. V dropped 2 bases and J dropped 0 bases, with 12 bases sitting between them. The CDR3 consists of 16 residues. The V gene's germline CDR1 is SGHDT and CDR2 YYEEEE. This chain's CDR3 is CASSFSKVNSNQPQHF. The CDR3 DNA follows: TGTGCCAGCAGCTTTTCCAAGGTGAATAGCAATCAGCCCCAGCATTTT.

J is TRBJ2-3 and V is TRBV7-6; 10 bases are a match to TRBD1. This CDR3 is built from 17 residues. Germline trimming cut 0 bases from V and 5 bases from J; bases unmatched to any gene: 8. CDR1 is SGHVS, CDR2 FNYEAQ, per germline. CDR3 protein: CASSLATSGQGIDTQYF. The CDR3 DNA sequence: TGTGCCAGCAGCTTAGCAACCTCGGGACAGGGGATAGATACGCAGTATTTT.

V is TRBV10-2 and J is TRBJ2-6, with 11 bases fitting TRBD2. CDR1 WSHSY and CDR2 SAAADI come from the germline V gene. This CDR3 has 18 residues. J gave up 1 base and V 2 bases, and 4 bases lay outside the gene matches. CDR3 bases: TGCGCCAGCAGTGAGGACTGGACTAGCGGGTCTGGGGCCAACGTCCTGACTTTC. This sequence encodes CASSEDWTSGSGANVLTF.

The rearrangement joins TRBV5-1 to TRBJ2-3; D remains ambiguous. V lost 4 bases and J lost 2, with 8 bases in between. The CDR3 totals 13 residues. Germline CDR1 is SGHRS and CDR2 is YFSETQ. The DNA of the CDR3 is TGCGCCAGCAGCGACACTTCCACAGATACGCAGTATTTT. Its protein product is CASSDTSTDTQYF.

This chain connects TRBV27 to TRBJ1-3; possible D gene TRBD1, 6 bases. Germline CDR1 and CDR2: MNHEY and SMNVEV (reference sequence). Trimming took 3 bases from V and 2 from J, leaving 14 bases between them. CDR3 length equals 16 residues. CDR3 DNA: TGTGCCAGCAGTTTTAGATTTTCAGGGGCTGGAAACACCATATATTTT. Translating it yields CASSFRFSGAGNTIYF.

The chain combines TRBV5-4 with TRBJ2-1; no reliable D call. Trimming shortened V by 6 bases and J by 3 bases, and 7 bases separated the two germline ends. This CDR3 is 12 amino acids long. Germline V CDR1 and CDR2: SGHNT, YYREEE (reference sequence). CDR3 residues: CASTADYNEQFF. CDR3 coding DNA: TGTGCCAGCACCGCCGACTACAATGAGCAGTTCTTC.

This clone appeared once. The chain carries TRBV7-6 and TRBJ2-1; TRBD2 matches at 8 bases. The ends lost 5 bases at V and 6 bases at J; junction bases unmatched: 9. Germline CDR1 SGHVS, CDR2 FNYEAQ. This CDR3 contains 15 residues. CDR3 in amino acids: CASSLSGLVSNEQFF. In DNA, the CDR3 is TGTGCCAGCAGCCTATCGGGACTAGTGAGCAATGAGCAGTTCTTC.

The V gene is TRBV10-3, the J gene TRBJ2-3, with 8 nucleotides matching TRBD2. Germline CDR1 reads ENHRY; CDR2 reads SYGVKD. V lost 9 bases to trimming and J lost 6 bases; unmatched junction nucleotides: 11. The CDR3 has 14 amino acids. DNA of the CDR3: TGTGCCATGACAGAAACGGGAGGGAGGGATACGCAGTATTTT. Its protein is CAMTETGGRDTQYF.

The chain carries TRBV7-9 and TRBJ2-7; D gene unclear. Germline V gene lookup returns CDR1 SEHNR and CDR2 FQNEAQ (reference sequence). The length of the CDR3 is 11 residues. The V end was cut by 8 bases, the J end by 7 bases, with 12 bases between. CDR3 amino acids: CASGPPLEQYF. CDR3 bases: TGTGCCAGCGGCCCCCCATTAGAGCAGTACTTC.

The chain links TRBV28 to TRBJ1-2, with 11 bases that match TRBD1. In germline, CDR1 is MDHEN, CDR2 SYDVKM. The CDR3 consists of 15 residues. V gave up 4 bases and J gave up 3 bases; unmatched junction bases: 4. The CDR3 DNA reads as TGTGCCAGCAGTTGGGGACAGGGGGACGACTATGGCTACACCTTC. This sequence encodes CASSWGQGDDYGYTF.

This chain links TRBV6-5 with TRBJ2-7; D is possibly TRBD1 (5 bases). CDR3 size: 15 residues. Trimming pared 5 bases from V and 3 bases from J, leaving 17 bases between. CDR1 is MNHEY, CDR2 SVGAGI, per germline. The CDR3 spells CASSLVQETSYEQYF. CDR3 nucleotide sequence: TGTGCCAGCAGTCTAGTACAGGAGACAAGCTACGAGCAGTACTTC.

This chain joins TRBV7-6 and TRBJ2-1; 10 positions agree with TRBD2. Per germline, CDR1 SGHVS and CDR2 FNYEAQ. This CDR3 region has 14 residues. V lost 4 bases and J lost 9; bases outside the gene matches: 6. The CDR3 DNA reads TGTGCCAGCAGCTCTAGCGGGAGCGGCGGTGAGCAGTTCTTC. It specifies CASSSSGSGGEQFF.

The V and J genes are TRBV13 and TRBJ1-4; D gene unclear. Germline loops: CDR1 PRHDT, CDR2 FYEKMQ (reference sequence). The V end lost 4 bases, the J end lost 4 bases, and 16 bases lay between the germline ends. The CDR3 sequence is 16 residues long. The CDR3 loop reads CASSSSISRLNEKLFF. CDR3 bases: TGTGCCAGCAGCTCATCTATAAGCAGGCTTAATGAAAAACTGTTTTTT.